This TCR beta chain was sequenced during a study of blood T cell repertoires in COVID-19. Losses at the gene ends were 3 bases for V and 6 bases for J; bases not matched to a gene: 5. The CDR3 consists of 16 residues. Germline V CDR1 and CDR2: KGHDR, SFDVKD. Original analysis: Quantification of nucleated cells was approximated via reference gene primer amplification. TCRdb's table, derived via immunoSEQ multiplex PCR, lists solely in-frame clones and lacks some. V, J and clone size reflect that table, while D and trimming were determined from the DNA. The table has approximately 150,000 clones, under 95% seen once.

The rearrangement uses TRBV24-1 and TRBJ2-1; 12 bases map to TRBD2. The clonotype was recovered from a man aged 55-75 years with active or convalescent COVID-19. The sample consisted of peripheral blood. As DNA, the CDR3 is TGTGCCACCAGTGATAGGTGGACTAGCGGGACCAATGAGCAGTTCTTC. Translated, it gives CATSDRWTSGTNEQFF.